This TCR beta chain was sequenced for a study of neoadjuvant anti-PD-1 for oral cavity cancer (dated by TCRdb to the early 2020s). With regard to the full study: Three to four biweekly doses of nivolumab at 3 mg/kg were mostly administered to patients before curative-intent surgical resection. For patients who did not progress, a fourth nivolumab dose was given around day 43, followed by definitive surgical resection on days 50-56. An approximately 34% response rate was observed in the parent correlative cohort, in which more than 9 patients were included. Patients with complete response, partial response or stable disease by RECIST 1.1 were defined as responders, whereas patients with progression were defined as non-responders. What the research found in general, with its limitations: A higher pretreatment blood Treg/Th17 ratio correlated with both higher pretreatment blood TCRbeta clonality and lower post-treatment tumor TCRbeta clonality. The TCR analyses had only three patients in each response group, and the authors called for validation in larger cohorts. After neoadjuvant nivolumab, non-responders showed significantly higher T cell clonality (Gini index) in PBMCs than responders did.

Note on this clone: Its antigen remains unidentified. Per-base qualities were not stored, and no clone one base away is much larger.

For deep sequencing, PBMC libraries mostly used about 490 ng of input genomic DNA, with six replicates for each sample. The immunoSEQ hsTCRbeta kit was used to prepare TCRbeta libraries, following the manufacturer's instructions. An Illumina NovaSeq 6000 S4 flow cell was used to sequence the final libraries, which had first been combined to 3 nM. Per the original workflow: The immunoSEQ Analyzer handled quality control and preprocessing of the raw data. The analysis was limited to productive rearrangements, and each clonotype was defined by a unique CDR3 amino acid sequence. Repertoire clonality was estimated as the Gini-Simpson index, computed with the R package tcR. Student's t test was used to compare Gini indices, while Pearson correlation assessed associations with tumor size change. Not all clones reach the TCRdb copy of this immuneACCESS table, which keeps in-frame sequences only. Checked studies attribute under half of the gap to unresolved V genes and leave the rest unexplained. The V and J calls and clone size were taken over from that table, and D and trimming were inferred from the DNA. Across this sample there are tens of thousands of clones, with about 86% seen only once. The ten largest clones take up 3% to 4% of the sample.

CDR1 and CDR2 were assigned from the germline V gene as LGHNT and FRNRAP. Including the terminal cysteine and phenylalanine, the CDR3 comprises 16 residues. The DNA shown is the 48-base CDR3, in frame from base 1. V and J lose 0 bases and 3 bases, and a span of 15 bases separates them. The label giving this sample's time point can be read as: before neoadjuvant nivolumab. Patients were newly diagnosed with stage II-IVA oral cavity squamous cell carcinoma and had received no prior systemic or radiation treatment. The cohort was composed of patients with HPV-negative, locally advanced oral cavity squamous cell carcinoma. Peripheral blood mononuclear cells were analyzed directly and were not maintained or expanded in culture. Samples came from a longitudinal correlative study of a single-arm phase II trial of neoadjuvant nivolumab in oral cavity squamous cell carcinoma. Subject-matched pre- and post-treatment PBMCs and tumors from three responders and three non-responders were subjected to genomic DNA-based TCRbeta sequencing. Peripheral blood mononuclear cells were collected once before nivolumab treatment and again after treatment, at the time of surgery. The Maxwell RSC DNA from Cells kit was used to extract genomic DNA from PBMCs.

This clonotype was sampled from a person aged 35 to 85 with oral cavity squamous cell carcinoma. The specimen comprised PBMCs, sampled before nivolumab (anti-PD-1) treatment. The V gene is TRBV12-5 and the J gene is TRBJ2-7; a tentative D match to TRBD2 spans 5 bases. This receptor carries the CDR3 CASGLVLGIANYEQYF. The bases read TGTGCTAGTGGTTTGGTACTCGGGATTGCAAACTACGAGCAGTACTTC.